This T cell receptor beta chain was retrieved from a study of somatic mutations in cytotoxic T cells in rheumatoid arthritis. Profiling relied on immunoSEQ multiplex PCR, and the TCRdb table lists in-frame clones only, not all of them. The sample includes about 11,000 clones, over 65% seen only once; the top ten take approximately 9.4%. The germline CDR1 and CDR2 sequences are MNHEY and SVGAGI. The CDR3 spans 14 residues. The V end was cut by 0 bases, the J end by 3 bases, with 9 bases between. This clone is medium-sized in the sample. Its antigen is not known. Other DNA sequences of this sample code for an identical CDR3. Findings of the study overall: Rheumatoid arthritis patients showed CD8+ clonality increasing with age, unlike healthy controls.

The origin of this receptor is a man between 65 and 80 years old in good health. This chain links TRBV6-5 with TRBJ2-7, with D uncertain. The sample was CD8+ T cells sorted from blood. CDR3 nucleotides: TGTGCCAGCAGTTACTCGGGCGGAAACTACGAGCAGTACTTC. Protein: CASSYSGGNYEQYF.